Following are 24 T cell receptor beta chains from one sample sequenced in a study of graft-versus-host responses after intestinal transplantation. TCRdb keeps only in-frame clones here, not all; method: immunoSEQ multiplex PCR. The sample shows 90,000 to 95,000 clones, approximately 92% of them seen only once. No antigen has been assigned to these receptors. The sequences come from unstimulated CD8+ T cells sorted from spleen or lymph node cells, collected before intestinal transplant. These receptors were taken from a human donor who received an intestinal transplant.

The chain uses TRBV6-5 and TRBJ2-1; D may be TRBD1 (6 bases). CDR3 length: 12 amino acids. Per the germline V gene, CDR1 is MNHEY and CDR2 is SVGAGI. V was trimmed by 6 bases and J by 8 bases, leaving 11 bases between them. CDR3 loop: CASRTTGYEQFF. Written as DNA, the CDR3 is TGTGCCAGCAGGACCACAGGGTATGAGCAGTTCTTC.

This clone has more than one count but fewer than ten. The chain links TRBV7-8 to TRBJ1-1; 7 positions match TRBD1. The CDR3 sequence is 14 residues long. The trim removed 1 base at V and 3 bases at J, leaving 2 bases unmatched. The germline V gene has CDR1 SGHVS and CDR2 FQNEAQ. In nucleotides, the CDR3 is TGTGCCAGCAGCTTAGAGGGGGCGTACACTGAAGCTTTCTTT. Protein: CASSLEGAYTEAFF.

The chain joins TRBV7-2 to TRBJ2-1, with 7 bases that match TRBD1. V trimming: 6 bases; J trimming: 5 bases; junction bases outside the gene matches: 19. This CDR3 contains 18 residues. Per germline, CDR1 SGHTA and CDR2 FQGNSA. CDR3 residues: CASSTPDITGALNNEQFF. The CDR3, as DNA: TGTGCCAGCAGTACCCCGGACATCACAGGGGCACTGAACAATGAGCAGTTCTTC.

The rearrangement joins TRBV2 to TRBJ2-6; 10 nucleotides line up with TRBD2. Germline V gene sequence: CDR1 SNHLY, CDR2 FYNNEI. This CDR3 is 18 amino acids long. V shed 3 bases, J shed 3 bases, and the junction held 8 bases outside the gene matches. For the CDR3, the DNA is TGTGCCAGCAGTGATGGACTAGCGGTAATGGGTGGGGCCAACGTCCTGACTTTC. Its protein is CASSDGLAVMGGANVLTF.

CDR3 nucleotide sequence: TGTGCCAGCAGCTTAGCGTTCCCCTCGGGGGGGCGCTCGAATGAGCAGTTCTTC. It codes for CASSLAFPSGGRSNEQFF. The V gene is TRBV7-6, the J gene TRBJ2-1, with 8 bases fitting TRBD2. The ends lost 0 bases at V and 7 bases at J; junction bases unmatched: 14. Per germline, CDR1 SGHVS and CDR2 FNYEAQ. CDR3 length equals 18 residues.

The CDR3 loop reads CSARAVYEQYF. DNA for the CDR3: TGCAGTGCTAGAGCCGTCTACGAGCAGTACTTC. The rearrangement links TRBV20-1 to TRBJ2-7; the D is unclear. V lost 1 base and J lost 3, with 4 bases in between. The CDR3 has 11 residues. CDR1 is DFQATT, CDR2 SNEGSKA, per germline (reference sequence).

This clone has just one count. This chain joins TRBV10-3 and TRBJ2-1; D uncertain. The germline V gene encodes CDR1 ENHRY and CDR2 SYGVKD. V was cut by 3 bases and J by 2 bases, with 11 bases left in between. The CDR3 totals 15 residues. The CDR3 spells CAISDPTLTYNEQFF. CDR3 DNA sequence: TGTGCCATCAGTGACCCGACTCTAACCTACAATGAGCAGTTCTTC.

In the case of this clone: Germline and junction disagree at one end, which may indicate a read error. The chain links TRBV7-8 to TRBJ2-5, with D perhaps TRBD2 (5 bases). The CDR3 runs 13 residues. CDR1 is SGHVS, CDR2 FQNEAQ, per germline. CDR3 DNA: TGTGCCAGCAGCCTAGCCGCACAGGAGACCCAGTACTTC. It codes for CASSLAAQETQYF.

The chain links TRBV7-9 to TRBJ2-1; possibly TRBD2 for D (5 bases). The germline V gene encodes CDR1 SEHNR and CDR2 FQNEAQ (reference sequence). CDR3 length: 13 amino acids. Trimming removed 1 base from V and 12 bases from J, with 13 bases in between. This CDR3 reads CASSLGTEAVQFF. CDR3 nucleotide sequence: TGTGCCAGCAGCTTAGGGACGGAGGCGGTGCAGTTCTTC.

This chain links TRBV11-1 with TRBJ2-5, with no clear D. The CDR3 consists of 15 residues. Germline V gives CDR1 SGHAT, CDR2 FQDESV (reference sequence). Trimming took 1 base from V and 2 from J, leaving 11 bases between them. The CDR3 DNA reads as TGTGCCAGCAGCTTAGTTGCGTCAGGACAAGAGACCCAGTACTTC. The encoded protein is CASSLVASGQETQYF.

The rearrangement joins TRBV4-1 to TRBJ2-5, with TRBD2 identical over 7 bases. Germline trimming cut 0 bases from V and 7 bases from J; bases unmatched to any gene: 8. This CDR3 spans 15 amino acids. Germline V gene sequence: CDR1 MGHRA, CDR2 YSYEKL. CDR3 in amino acids: CASSQDRLADRTQYF. In nucleotides, the CDR3 is TGCGCCAGCAGCCAAGATCGCCTAGCGGATCGGACCCAGTACTTC.

This clone was detected only a few times. Written as DNA, the CDR3 is TGTGCCAGCAGCCTCTGGGACAGCCCTGAAGCTTTCTTT. It yields the protein CASSLWDSPEAFF. The chain couples TRBV7-2 to TRBJ1-1; 7 bases match TRBD1. Germline CDR1 is SGHTA and CDR2 is FQGNSA. Trimming took 5 bases from V and 6 from J; bases not matched to a gene: 6. The CDR3 runs 13 residues.

The chain employs TRBV6-5 and TRBJ2-7, with D perhaps TRBD1 (6 bases). The V gene's germline CDR1 is MNHEY and CDR2 SVGAGI. There are 15 residues in the CDR3. V lost 5 bases and J lost 3, with 17 bases in between. CDR3 region: CASSRQTGVGYEQYF. In DNA form, the CDR3 reads TGTGCCAGCAGTAGACAGACAGGAGTGGGCTACGAGCAGTACTTC.

This rearrangement joins TRBV13 to TRBJ1-3; 10 nucleotides line up with TRBD1. Germline CDR1 PRHDT, CDR2 FYEKMQ (reference sequence). The V segment lost 5 bases and the J segment 0 bases; nucleotides outside the gene matches: 4. The CDR3 runs 16 residues. This chain's CDR3 is CASSGQGVSSGNTIYF. Here the CDR3 DNA reads TGTGCCAGCAGCGGACAGGGGGTTAGCTCTGGAAACACCATATATTTT.

The chain carries TRBV29-1 and TRBJ1-2; 7 positions agree with TRBD1. Germline V gives CDR1 SQVTM, CDR2 ANQGSEA. Trimming cost V 4 bases and J 7 bases; bases outside gene matches: 6. The CDR3 consists of 12 residues. The CDR3 protein is CSVGTGSGGYTF. CDR3 sequence (DNA): TGCAGCGTTGGGACAGGCTCGGGTGGCTACACCTTC.

The chain carries TRBV5-6 and TRBJ1-2; D is perhaps TRBD1 (5 bases). V lost 4 bases to trimming and J lost 2 bases, with 9 bases between them. The germline V gene has CDR1 SGHDT and CDR2 YYEEEE. This CDR3 has 13 residues. CDR3 DNA sequence: TGTGCCAGCAGCCTACAGGAGAACTATGGCTACACCTTC. Its translation is CASSLQENYGYTF.

V usage is TRBV27 and J usage is TRBJ2-3; 11 nucleotides match TRBD2. The junction had 7 bases not matched to a gene; V was cut back by 3 bases and J by 8 bases. This CDR3 region has 15 residues. Germline CDR1 is MNHEY and CDR2 is SMNVEV (reference sequence). In DNA form, the CDR3 reads TGTGCCAGCAGTTTCGTACTAGCGGGAGAGACTACGCAGTATTTT. Residues: CASSFVLAGETTQYF.

This clone was found once. This chain joins TRBV5-5 and TRBJ2-7; D is perhaps TRBD2 (6 bases). V was trimmed by 5 bases and J by 3 bases, leaving 12 bases between them. CDR1 and CDR2 (germline): SGHKS, YYEKEE (reference sequence). This CDR3 has 13 residues. Here the CDR3 DNA reads TGTGCCAGCAGTCCCGGGAGCTACTACGAGCAGTACTTC. This sequence encodes CASSPGSYYEQYF. Full variable domain (outside the CDR3, taken from reference TRBV5-5 and TRBJ2-7): DAGVTQSPTHLIKTRGQQVTLRCSPISGHKSVSWYQQVLGQGPQFIFQYYEKEERGRGNFPDRFSARQFPNYSSELNVNALLLGDSALYLCASSPGSYYEQYFGPGTRLTVT.

The chain joins TRBV10-3 to TRBJ2-5; 11 bases match TRBD2. This CDR3 spans 17 amino acids. CDR1 is ENHRY, CDR2 SYGVKD, per germline. V shed 5 bases and J 5 bases; nucleotides not matched to a gene: 13. The CDR3 nucleotides are TGTGCCATCAGTTCCGGGACTAGCGGTTTAAGATTGGAGACCCAGTACTTC. Amino acids: CAISSGTSGLRLETQYF.

V usage is TRBV9 and J usage is TRBJ1-2, with D unresolved. Germline V gene data show CDR1 as SGDLS and CDR2 as YYNGEE. V lost 3 bases, J lost 7 bases, and 7 bases lay in between. The CDR3 runs to 11 residues. The chain's CDR3 is CASSGPRGYTF. The CDR3 DNA follows: TGTGCCAGCAGCGGCCCGCGTGGCTACACCTTC.

This clone has a single count. The chain employs TRBV5-4 and TRBJ1-1; a weak D match, TRBD1 (5 bases). The germline V gene has CDR1 SGHNT and CDR2 YYREEE (reference sequence). The V end lost 4 bases, the J end lost 5 bases, and 15 bases lay between the germline ends. The CDR3 is made up of 14 amino acids. The CDR3 region has the DNA TGTGCCAGCAGCCGGGGGGGACGAGGGACTGAAGCTTTCTTT. This translates into CASSRGGRGTEAFF.

The chain joins TRBV5-6 to TRBJ1-1; 7 bases agree with TRBD1. Germline CDR1 and CDR2: SGHDT and YYEEEE. The CDR3 length is 14 residues. V was pared by 5 bases and J by 4 bases, with 8 bases of the junction left unmatched. CDR3 region: CASRHMTGTTEAFF. The CDR3 nucleotides are TGTGCCAGCAGACATATGACAGGGACCACTGAAGCTTTCTTT. The variable domain in full, with the rest retrieved from reference TRBV5-6 and TRBJ1-1, is DAGVTQSPTHLIKTRGQQVTLRCSPKSGHDTVSWYQQALGQGPQFIFQYYEEEERQRGNFPDRFSGHQFPNYSSELNVNALLLGDSALYLCASRHMTGTTEAFFGQGTRLTVV.

The chain employs TRBV30 and TRBJ2-3, with D unclear. The germline V gene has CDR1 GTSNPN and CDR2 SVGIG (reference sequence). The V end was cut by 0 bases, the J end by 2 bases, with 9 bases between. This CDR3 has 14 residues. CDR3 sequence: CAWSVAGSTDTQYF. CDR3 sequence (DNA): TGTGCCTGGAGTGTAGCAGGATCCACAGATACGCAGTATTTT. The complete variable domain, with remaining parts taken from reference TRBV30 and TRBJ2-3, reads SQTIHQWPATLVQPVGSPLSLECTVEGTSNPNLYWYRQAAGRGLQLLFYSVGIGQISSEVPQNLSASRPQDRQFILSSKKLLLSDSGFYLCAWSVAGSTDTQYFGPGTRLTVL.

As for this clone: The junction departs from the called germline gene at one end, perhaps through a read error. The chain joins TRBV27 to TRBJ1-1, with D possibly matching TRBD1 (5 bases). CDR1 MNHEY and CDR2 SMNVEV come from the germline V gene (reference sequence). The CDR3 loop spans 13 amino acids. The CDR3 region has the DNA TGTGCCAGCAGTTGGGGAACAGGAACTGGAGCTTTCTTT. Translating it yields CASSWGTGTGAFF.